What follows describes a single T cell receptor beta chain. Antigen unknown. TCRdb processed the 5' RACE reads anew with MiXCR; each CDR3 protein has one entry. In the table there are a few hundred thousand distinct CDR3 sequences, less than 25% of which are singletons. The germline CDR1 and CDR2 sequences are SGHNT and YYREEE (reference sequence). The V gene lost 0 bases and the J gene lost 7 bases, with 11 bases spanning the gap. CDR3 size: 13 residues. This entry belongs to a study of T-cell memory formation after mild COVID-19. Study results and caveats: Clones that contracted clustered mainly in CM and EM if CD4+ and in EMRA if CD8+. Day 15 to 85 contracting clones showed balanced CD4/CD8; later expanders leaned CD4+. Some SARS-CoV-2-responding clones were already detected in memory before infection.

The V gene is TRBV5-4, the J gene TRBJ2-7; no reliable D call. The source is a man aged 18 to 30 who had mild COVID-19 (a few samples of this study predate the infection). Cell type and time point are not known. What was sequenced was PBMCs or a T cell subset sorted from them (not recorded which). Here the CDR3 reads CASSLGSTPEQYF. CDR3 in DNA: TGTGCCAGCAGCTTGGGGAGTACCCCAGAGCAGTACTTC.